This T cell receptor beta chain was found in a study of metastatic and nonmetastatic thyroid tumors. As to this clone: Here the CDR3 omits its conserved ending phenylalanine or tryptophan, so a read error is the likely source.

TCRdb re-called the PCR reads through MiXCR. The sample has under 25,000 clones; 27% are singletons. There were no patients who had received any treatment before thyroid surgery. Per the germline V gene, CDR1 is MNHEY and CDR2 is SVGEGT. This CDR3 contains 12 residues. V gave up 6 bases and J gave up 10 bases, with 13 bases separating them. Sample: blood. The chain has TRBV6-2 or TRBV6-3 and TRBJ1-5, with D perhaps matching TRBD1 (5 bases). The TCR originated in a female donor with papillary thyroid cancer or a benign thyroid nodule (not recorded which). Some clones in this sample may be carry-over from other donors' samples. As DNA, the CDR3 is TGTGCCAGCAGACCGTCGCAGGGTCCCCAGCATTTA. Protein: CASRPSQGPQHL.